The entry that follows covers one T cell receptor (beta chain) sequence. Other DNA sequences in the sample encode the same CDR3. This entry comes from a study of beta chain features in type 1 diabetes. The wider study: In age, gender and cell yields, patients were similar to healthy donors.

The CDR3 has 15 residues. Germline V gene data show CDR1 as SGDLS and CDR2 as YYNGEE. Trimming took 2 bases from V and 3 from J, leaving 13 bases between them. Since all of the isolated RNA was reverse transcribed, expressed TCRB transcripts were what got sequenced. Naive, central memory and regulatory T cell samples came to a mean of roughly 3.9 million reads. Assay: immunoSEQ multiplex PCR; the TCRdb copy retains only in-frame clones and omits some. The sample holds 160,000 or so clones, 9% to 10% seen once. The source material was central memory CD4+ T cells from blood. The receptor's source is a woman under 30 in good health. V usage is TRBV9 and J usage is TRBJ2-3; the D gene is possibly TRBD2 (7 bases). CDR3: CASSVGGQGTDTQYF. CDR3 in DNA: TGTGCCAGCAGCGTGGGGGGGCAGGGAACAGATACGCAGTATTTT.